This T cell receptor beta chain was sequenced for a study of T-cell reconstitution after alpha-beta-depleted transplantation in children. Broader study findings: By about two months after transplant, alpha-beta T cells reportedly arose from several hundred graft clones that had expanded. One year post-transplant, T-cell counts and diversity were largely derived from T cells produced anew. Surviving recipient T cells and intrathymic progenitors accounted for some patients' high TCRbeta diversity at day 60.

The CDR3 extends over 15 amino acids. The germline gives CDR1 SGHRS, CDR2 YFSETQ. Trimming removed 4 bases from V and 2 bases from J, with 15 bases in between. A word on this clonotype: Its antigen is still unknown.

Unique molecular identifiers were incorporated into the prepared TCRbeta library. MiXCR was run by TCRdb on the PCR reads, yielding one entry per CDR3 protein. The sample holds about a million distinct CDR3 sequences, roughly 29% seen once. This specimen was PBMCs, mostly from graft donor cells, taken 360 days after TCRalphabeta/CD19-depleted stem cell transplant. This clonotype was sampled from a boy in the first two years of life who had a stem cell transplant for SCID, so the T cells may come from the graft donor. The genes are TRBV5-1 and TRBJ1-1; TRBD1 might be the D (5 bases). The CDR3 DNA follows: TGCGCCAGCAGCCCGCTGGTGGGGGGTAACACTGAAGCTTTCTTT. It encodes CASSPLVGGNTEAFF.